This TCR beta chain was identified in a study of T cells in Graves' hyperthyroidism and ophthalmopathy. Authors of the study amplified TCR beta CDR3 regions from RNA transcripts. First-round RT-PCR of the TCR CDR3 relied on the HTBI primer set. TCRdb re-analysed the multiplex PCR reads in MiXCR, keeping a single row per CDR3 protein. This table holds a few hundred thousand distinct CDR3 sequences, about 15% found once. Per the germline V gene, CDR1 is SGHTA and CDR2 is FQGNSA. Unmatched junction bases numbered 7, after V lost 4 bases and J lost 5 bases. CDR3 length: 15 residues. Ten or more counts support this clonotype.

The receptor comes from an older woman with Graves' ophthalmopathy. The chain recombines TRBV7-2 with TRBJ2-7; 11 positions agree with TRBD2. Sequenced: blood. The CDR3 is CASSSIAGGPNEQYF. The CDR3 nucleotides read TGTGCCAGCAGCTCGATAGCGGGAGGGCCCAACGAGCAGTACTTC.